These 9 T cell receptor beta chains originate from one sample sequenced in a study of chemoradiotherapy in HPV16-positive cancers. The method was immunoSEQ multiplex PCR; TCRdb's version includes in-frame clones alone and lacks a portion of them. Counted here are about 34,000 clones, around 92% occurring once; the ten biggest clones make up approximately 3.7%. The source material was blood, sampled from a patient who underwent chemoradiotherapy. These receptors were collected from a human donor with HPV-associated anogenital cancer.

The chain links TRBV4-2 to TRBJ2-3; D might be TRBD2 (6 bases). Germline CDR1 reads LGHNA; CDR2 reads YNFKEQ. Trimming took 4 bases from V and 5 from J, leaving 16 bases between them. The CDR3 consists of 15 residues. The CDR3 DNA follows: TGTGCCAGCAGCCGGCGCGGGGAGGCGGTAGATACGCAGTATTTT. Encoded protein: CASSRRGEAVDTQYF.

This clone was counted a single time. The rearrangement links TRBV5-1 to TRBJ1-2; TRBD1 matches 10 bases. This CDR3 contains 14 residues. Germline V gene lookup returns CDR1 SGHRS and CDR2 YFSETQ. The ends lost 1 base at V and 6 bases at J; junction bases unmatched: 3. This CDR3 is CASSLRGQGHGYTF. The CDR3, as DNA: TGCGCCAGCAGCTTGAGGGGACAGGGGCATGGCTACACCTTC.

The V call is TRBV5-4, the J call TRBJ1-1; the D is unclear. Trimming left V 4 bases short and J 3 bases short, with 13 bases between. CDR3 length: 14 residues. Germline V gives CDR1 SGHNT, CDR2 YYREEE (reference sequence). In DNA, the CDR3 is TGTGCCAGCAGCGTCTTAGACACATACACTGAAGCTTTCTTT. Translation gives CASSVLDTYTEAFF.

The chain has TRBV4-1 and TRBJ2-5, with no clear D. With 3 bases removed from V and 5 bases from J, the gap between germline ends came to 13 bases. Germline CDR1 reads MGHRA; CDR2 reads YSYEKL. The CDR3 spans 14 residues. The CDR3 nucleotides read TGCGCCAGCAGCCAGTTTCAGATGTTCGAGACCCAGTACTTC. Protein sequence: CASSQFQMFETQYF.

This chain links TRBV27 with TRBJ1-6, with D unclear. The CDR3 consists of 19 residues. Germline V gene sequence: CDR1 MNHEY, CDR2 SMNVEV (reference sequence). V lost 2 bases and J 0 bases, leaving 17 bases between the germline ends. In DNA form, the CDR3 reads TGTGCCAGCAGTTTAAGCGGACCTCCACTTAGCTCCTATAATTCACCCCTCCACTTT. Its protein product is CASSLSGPPLSSYNSPLHF.

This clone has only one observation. DNA of the CDR3: TGTGCTAGTGTCAAGGACCCGAACACTGAAGCTTTCTTT. This translates into CASVKDPNTEAFF. V and J are TRBV12-5 and TRBJ1-1; D unclear. Trimming removed 7 bases at V and 1 base at J, with 10 bases between. This CDR3 is built from 13 residues. Germline V gives CDR1 LGHNT, CDR2 FRNRAP.

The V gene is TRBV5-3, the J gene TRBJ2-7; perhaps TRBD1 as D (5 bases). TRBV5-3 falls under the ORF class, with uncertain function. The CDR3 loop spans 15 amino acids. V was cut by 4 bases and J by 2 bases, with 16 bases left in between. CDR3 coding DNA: TGTGCCAGAAGCGCCTCGTGGCAGGGCCCCTACGAGCAGTACTTC. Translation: CARSASWQGPYEQYF.

CDR3 in DNA: TGTGCCAGCAGCACCAACTCAGGGGGCTGGGGCTACACCTTC. Translating it yields CASSTNSGGWGYTF. The V and J genes are TRBV9 and TRBJ1-2; 8 bases agree with TRBD1. J lost 8 bases, V lost 4 bases, and 10 bases had no gene match. The CDR3 length is 14 residues. CDR1 and CDR2 (germline): SGDLS, YYNGEE.

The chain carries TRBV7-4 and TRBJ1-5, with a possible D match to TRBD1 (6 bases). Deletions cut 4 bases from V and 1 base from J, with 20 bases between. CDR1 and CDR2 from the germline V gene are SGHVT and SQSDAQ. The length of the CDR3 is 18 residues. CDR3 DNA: TGTGCCAGCAGCTCAACTGTAGGCCGGGACAAAAGCAATCAGCCCCAGCATTTT. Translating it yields CASSSTVGRDKSNQPQHF.